The source of this T cell receptor beta chain is a study of blood T cell repertoires in COVID-19. The V end lost 1 base, the J end lost 4 bases, and 14 bases lay between the germline ends. CDR1 MGHDK and CDR2 SYGVNS come from the germline V gene. The CDR3 is made up of 16 amino acids. Sequencing was performed with immunoSEQ multiplex PCR; in TCRdb, only in-frame clones are kept and a portion is missing. The data contain hundreds of thousands of clones, 85% to 90% of them singletons. Source material: peripheral blood. The TCR was taken from a woman in her late teens or twenties with acute or convalescent COVID-19. The chain is built from TRBV25-1 and TRBJ1-5; D gene ambiguous. This chain's CDR3 is CASSESGGLGNQPQHF. CDR3 in DNA: TGTGCCAGCAGTGAATCCGGAGGTCTGGGTAATCAGCCCCAGCATTTT.